This TCR beta chain was sequenced in a study of response to subunit inactivated influenza vaccine. Notes on the study in general: Few additional T cells are recruited per seasonal influenza vaccination, authors suggested.

At least ten counts were recorded for this clonotype. Its antigen remains unidentified. V was pared by 5 bases and J by 5 bases, with 3 bases of the junction left unmatched. CDR1 is SGHRS, CDR2 YFSETQ, per germline. The length of the CDR3 is 13 residues. TCRdb reprocessed the RT-PCR reads via MiXCR and lists one record per CDR3 protein. The repertoire includes 250,000 to 350,000 distinct CDR3 sequences, approximately 21% of them detected once, and about a tenth sits in the top ten. This rearrangement joins TRBV5-1 to TRBJ1-1, with TRBD1 matching 10 bases. Sequencing was performed on PBMCs from blood, taken less than 22 months after vaccination. The TCR sequence derives from a man between 50 and 69 years old who received an inactivated influenza vaccine. CDR3 amino acids: CASRAGQGTEAFF. The DNA of the CDR3 is TGCGCCAGCAGGGCGGGACAGGGGACTGAAGCTTTCTTT.